This section outlines one T cell receptor (beta chain) sequence together with its context. This entry comes from a study of shared T cell receptors in the human thymus. Produced via immunoSEQ multiplex PCR; TCRdb's table is partial and in-frame only. The sample carries about 730,000 clones, 80% to 90% recorded once. CDR3 size: 14 residues. CDR1 and CDR2 (germline): SGHDN, FVKESK. The data were also submitted as part of a second study, on human thymus T cells. That paper adds: The thymus was resected at corrective cardiac surgery. Thymic and blood repertoires appeared to show biased V and J gene usage. Thymic TCR repertoires of unrelated people reportedly overlapped highly.

The source of this sequence is a girl under two years old with a congenital heart defect. J is TRBJ2-5 and V is TRBV14; 7 nucleotides agree with TRBD1. The assigned J gene may be wrong: the sequence end matches TRBJ2-7 better. Sample: thymocytes. In nucleotides, the CDR3 is TGTGCCAGCAGCCAGCAGGGGGACGTCTACGAGCAGTACTTC. Protein product: CASSQQGDVYEQYF.